This record concerns one T cell receptor (beta chain) sequence. The ends were cut back, 2 bases at V and 12 bases at J, with 14 bases in the middle. The CDR3 length is 13 residues. Germline CDR1 and CDR2: MNHEY and SVGAGI. The data belong to a study of OX40 agonist ivuxolimab in advanced cancers. About the research overall: Patients received the agonistic anti-OX40 (CD134) antibody ivuxolimab. About 40% of patients had received prior checkpoint inhibitor therapy.

Only in-frame clones appear in the TCRdb table, and some are missing; sequencing was by immunoSEQ multiplex PCR. The sample lists tens of thousands of clones, around nine tenths occurring once. Sequenced material: CD4+ or CD8+ T cells sorted from blood, taken in a trial of the OX40 agonist ivuxolimab. This rearrangement joins TRBV6-5 to TRBJ1-5, with unresolved D. The clonotype was recovered from an adult with an advanced solid tumor such as melanoma, head and neck, liver or kidney cancer. The CDR3: CASSYPAELGQHF. The CDR3 DNA reads as TGTGCCAGCAGTTACCCAGCCGAACTCGGCCAGCATTTT.